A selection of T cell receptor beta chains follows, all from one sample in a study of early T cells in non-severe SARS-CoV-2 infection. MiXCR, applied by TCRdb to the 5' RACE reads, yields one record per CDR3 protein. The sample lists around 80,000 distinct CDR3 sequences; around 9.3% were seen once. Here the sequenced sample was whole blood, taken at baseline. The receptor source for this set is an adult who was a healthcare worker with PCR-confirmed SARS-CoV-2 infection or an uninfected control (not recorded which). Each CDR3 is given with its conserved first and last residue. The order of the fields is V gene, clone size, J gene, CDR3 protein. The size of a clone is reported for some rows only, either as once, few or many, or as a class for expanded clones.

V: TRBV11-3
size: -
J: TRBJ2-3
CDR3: CASSLRSRDTQYF

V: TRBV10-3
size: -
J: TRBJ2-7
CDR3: CAISTVGYEQYF

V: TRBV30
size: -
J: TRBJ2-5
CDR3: CAWGTSGYQETQYF

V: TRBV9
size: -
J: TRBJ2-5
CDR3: CASSPTGAYQETQYF

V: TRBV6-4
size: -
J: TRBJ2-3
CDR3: CASSDGTSGSDTQYF

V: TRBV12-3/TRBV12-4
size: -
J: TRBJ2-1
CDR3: CASTNSGRIFNEQFF

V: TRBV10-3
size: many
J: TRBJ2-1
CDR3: CAISAAGHPSYNEQFF

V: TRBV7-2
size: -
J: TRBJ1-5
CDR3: CASSATGLLTDQPQHF

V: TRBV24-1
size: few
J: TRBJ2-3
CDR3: CATSDPGVGVTDTQYF

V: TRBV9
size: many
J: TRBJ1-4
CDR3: CASSVGQEVEKLFF

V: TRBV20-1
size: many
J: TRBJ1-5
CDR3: CSGYRGNQPQHF

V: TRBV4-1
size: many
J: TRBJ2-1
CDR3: CASSQGSGRGEQFF

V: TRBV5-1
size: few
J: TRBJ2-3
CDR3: CASSPGSPSTDTQYF

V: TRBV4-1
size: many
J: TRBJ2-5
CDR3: CASSQGQLETQYF

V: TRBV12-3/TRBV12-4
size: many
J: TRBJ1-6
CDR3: CASSLDGMPSYNSPLHF

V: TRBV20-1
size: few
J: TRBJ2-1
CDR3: CSARLRQGIYNEQFF

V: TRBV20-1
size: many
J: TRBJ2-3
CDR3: CSADRGETDTQYF

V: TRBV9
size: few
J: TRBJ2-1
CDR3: CASSVAGLALSYNEQFF

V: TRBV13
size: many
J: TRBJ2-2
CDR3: CASSPAGTGELFF

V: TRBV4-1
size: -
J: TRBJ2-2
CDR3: CASSLKKGVAGVGTGELFF

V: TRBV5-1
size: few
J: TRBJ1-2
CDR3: CASSLDREGEGYTF

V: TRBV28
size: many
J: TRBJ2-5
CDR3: CASSVAGEGEETQYF

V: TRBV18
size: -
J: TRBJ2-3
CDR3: CASSPQGLATDTQYF

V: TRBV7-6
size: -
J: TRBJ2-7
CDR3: CASSLEDRDYYEQYF

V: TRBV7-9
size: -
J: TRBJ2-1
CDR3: CASSLVGLAEQFF

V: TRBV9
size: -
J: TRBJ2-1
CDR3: CASSVGWREIYNEQFF

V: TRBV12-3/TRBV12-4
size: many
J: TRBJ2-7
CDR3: CASSGIAGEQYF

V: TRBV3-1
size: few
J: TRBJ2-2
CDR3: CASSQVRRRELFF

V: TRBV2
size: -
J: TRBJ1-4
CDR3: CASTRQGEKLFF

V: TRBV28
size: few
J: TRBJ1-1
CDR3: CASSRTLNAEAFF

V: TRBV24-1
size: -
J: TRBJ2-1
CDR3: CATSSPGTAPLNEQFF

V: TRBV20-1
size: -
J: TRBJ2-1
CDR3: CSADSKGLHNEQFF

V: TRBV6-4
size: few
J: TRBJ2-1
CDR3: CASSDRGSSYNEQFF

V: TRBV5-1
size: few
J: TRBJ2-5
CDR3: CASSPRTGGRIETQYF

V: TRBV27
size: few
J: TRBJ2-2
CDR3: CASSPRESTGELFF

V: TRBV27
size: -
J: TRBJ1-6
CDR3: CASSLFRGLLRSPLHF

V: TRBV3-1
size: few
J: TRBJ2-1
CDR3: CASSQASLAGVEQFF

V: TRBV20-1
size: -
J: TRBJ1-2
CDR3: CRAAPTGRANYGYTF

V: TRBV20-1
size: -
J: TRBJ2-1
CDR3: CSAEEGGSGSYNEQFF

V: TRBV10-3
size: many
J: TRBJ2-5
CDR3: CAISDSRSQETQYF

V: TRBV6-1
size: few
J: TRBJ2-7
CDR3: CASSDVGPTYEQYF

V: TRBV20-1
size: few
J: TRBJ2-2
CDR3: CSAPRGTGELFF

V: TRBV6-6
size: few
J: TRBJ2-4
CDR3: CASSSLKNIQYF

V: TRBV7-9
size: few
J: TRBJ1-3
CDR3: CASSLSGALFGGNTIYF

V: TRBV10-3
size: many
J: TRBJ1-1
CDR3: CAISGMNRRGTEAFF

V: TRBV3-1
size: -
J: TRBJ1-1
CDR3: CASSQGLFSMNTEAFF